The 26 T cell receptor beta chains in this list originate from one sample, sequenced in a study of T cell responses to AZD1222 COVID-19 vaccine. The protocol was immunoSEQ multiplex PCR, while the TCRdb copy is restricted to in-frame clones and leaves out a portion. Counted here are 120,000 or so clones, roughly 91% occurring once; the ten biggest clones make up under 3.5%. This material consisted of peripheral blood, taken on day 0 of AZD1222 vaccination. These receptors were collected from an adult in good health.

This rearrangement joins TRBV6-5 to TRBJ1-5; 11 bases are a match to TRBD1. This CDR3 is built from 15 residues. Germline V gene data show CDR1 as MNHEY and CDR2 as SVGAGI. J gave up 1 base and V 6 bases, and 2 bases lay outside the gene matches. CDR3 nucleotide sequence: TGTGCCAGCAGGGGACAGGGGGGGAGCAATCAGCCCCAGCATTTT. Its protein is CASRGQGGSNQPQHF.

This clone was counted a single time. Other DNA variants within this sample encode the same CDR3. The chain joins TRBV6-5 to TRBJ1-1; no definite D call. This CDR3 spans 13 amino acids. The V end was cut by 6 bases, the J end by 1 base, with 9 bases between. The germline CDR1 and CDR2 sequences are MNHEY and SVGAGI. This CDR3 reads CASSYGRNTEAFF. The CDR3 DNA sequence: TGTGCCAGCAGCTATGGGAGGAACACTGAAGCTTTCTTT.

This chain connects TRBV6-2 or TRBV6-3 to TRBJ1-1, with D unresolved. The V gene's germline CDR1 is MNHEY and CDR2 SVGEGT. V was trimmed by 0 bases and J by 3 bases, leaving 2 bases between them. The length of the CDR3 is 12 residues. The CDR3 DNA reads TGTGCCAGCAGTTACTCACACACTGAAGCTTTCTTT. Residues: CASSYSHTEAFF.

The V and J genes are TRBV2 and TRBJ2-7; 11 bases agree with TRBD2. CDR1 is SNHLY, CDR2 FYNNEI, per germline. The length of the CDR3 is 13 residues. Trimming at V came to 8 bases and at J to 7 bases, leaving 7 bases not matched to a gene. The CDR3 bases are TGTGCCAGCGCCGGACTAGCGGGTCGGGAGCAGTACTTC. As protein: CASAGLAGREQYF.

This chain links TRBV7-9 with TRBJ1-4; D gene unclear. Germline lookup yields CDR1 SEHNR and CDR2 FQNEAQ (reference sequence). The ends were cut back, 5 bases at V and 0 bases at J, with 10 bases in the middle. The CDR3 covers 15 residues. CDR3 protein: CASSPLTPTNEKLFF. The DNA for the CDR3 is TGTGCCAGCAGCCCTCTGACACCAACTAATGAAAAACTGTTTTTT.

This chain connects TRBV7-9 to TRBJ2-1, with D perhaps matching TRBD2 (5 bases). Germline values: CDR1 SEHNR, CDR2 FQNEAQ (reference sequence). This CDR3 contains 14 residues. Trimming took 2 bases from V and 3 from J, leaving 8 bases between them. CDR3 amino acids: CASSLSGNYNEQFF. CDR3 DNA: TGTGCCAGCAGCTTAAGCGGCAACTACAATGAGCAGTTCTTC.

The rearrangement joins TRBV7-9 to TRBJ1-4; D is ambiguous. The CDR3 covers 14 residues. CDR1 is SEHNR and CDR2 is FQNEAQ in the germline V gene (reference sequence). Trimming took off 4 bases at V and 8 bases at J, with 14 bases between the two ends. CDR3 nucleotide sequence: TGTGCCAGCAGCTCTCCCGGAACTCTCGAAAAACTGTTTTTT. Residues: CASSSPGTLEKLFF. Combining the CDR3 with reference TRBV7-9 and TRBJ1-4 gives the whole variable domain DTGVSQNPRHKITKRGQNVTFRCDPISEHNRLYWYRQTLGQGPEFLTYFQNEAQLEKSRLLSDRFSAERPKGSFSTLEIQRTEQGDSAMYLCASSSPGTLEKLFFGSGTQLSVL.

This clone has only one observation. This rearrangement joins TRBV11-1 to TRBJ2-7; D may be TRBD1 (6 bases). V was trimmed by 1 base and J by 0 bases, leaving 7 bases between them. The CDR3 runs 14 residues. CDR1 and CDR2 (germline): SGHAT, FQDESV (reference sequence). In DNA form, the CDR3 reads TGTGCCAGCAGCTTAGAGGACAGCTCCTACGAGCAGTACTTC. Its translation: CASSLEDSSYEQYF.

The chain employs TRBV27 and TRBJ2-2, with 7 bases matching TRBD1. V lost 3 bases, J lost 0 bases, and 7 bases stayed unmatched. CDR1 and CDR2 from the germline V gene are MNHEY and SMNVEV (reference sequence). CDR3 length: 17 amino acids. Here the CDR3 reads CASSFPRDSTNTGELFF. CDR3 DNA: TGTGCCAGCAGTTTCCCCCGGGACAGCACGAACACCGGGGAGCTGTTTTTT.

This clone was observed a single time. V gene TRBV28 combines with J gene TRBJ1-1; D ambiguous. This CDR3 contains 11 residues. The germline CDR1 and CDR2 sequences are MDHEN and SYDVKM. Trimming took 3 bases from V and 4 from J, leaving 3 bases between them. The CDR3 DNA is TGTGCCAGCAGTTTGGGCACTGAAGCTTTCTTT. The encoded protein is CASSLGTEAFF.

V and J are TRBV7-2 and TRBJ2-1; no clear D gene. This CDR3 has 15 amino acids. Germline-derived CDR1 and CDR2 are SGHTA and FQGNSA. V lost 3 bases and J 0 bases, leaving 9 bases between the germline ends. The CDR3 DNA reads TGTGCCAGCAGCTTGAGCGAGATCTCCTACAATGAGCAGTTCTTC. The encoded protein is CASSLSEISYNEQFF.

The chain links TRBV28 to TRBJ1-1; D not certain. The germline V gene has CDR1 MDHEN and CDR2 SYDVKM. The CDR3 runs to 14 residues. V was shortened by 5 bases and J by 11 bases, with 21 bases between the two germline ends. CDR3 loop: CASSPENRHVQAFF. CDR3 in DNA: TGTGCCAGCAGTCCCGAAAACAGACACGTTCAGGCTTTCTTT.

This clone was recorded only once. The genes are TRBV5-4 and TRBJ2-7; 8 nucleotides line up with TRBD2. Germline-derived CDR1 and CDR2 are SGHNT and YYREEE (reference sequence). Trimming at V came to 0 bases and at J to 1 base, leaving 0 bases not matched to a gene. The CDR3 spans 14 residues. CDR3 sequence reads: CASSLGGRSYEQYF. CDR3 coding DNA: TGTGCCAGCAGCTTGGGCGGGAGGTCCTACGAGCAGTACTTC.

The V call is TRBV6-5, the J call TRBJ2-7, with TRBD2 identical over 11 bases. This CDR3 is built from 16 residues. The germline V gene encodes CDR1 MNHEY and CDR2 SVGAGI. Trimming took 2 bases from V and 3 from J; bases not matched to a gene: 6. CDR3 residues: CASSYGSTSGVYEQYF. Written as DNA, the CDR3 is TGTGCCAGCAGTTACGGGTCGACTAGCGGGGTCTACGAGCAGTACTTC.

The gene calls are TRBV7-9 and TRBJ1-2; no definite D call. The CDR3 consists of 10 residues. Germline V lookup: CDR1 SEHNR, CDR2 FQNEAQ (reference sequence). V was shortened by 3 bases and J by 7 bases, with 3 bases between the two germline ends. The CDR3 DNA follows: TGTGCCAGCAGCTTGGGTGGCTACACCTTC. Its translation: CASSLGGYTF.

The gene calls are TRBV7-2 and TRBJ1-1; TRBD1 agrees at 7 bases. Germline V lookup: CDR1 SGHTA, CDR2 FQGNSA. CDR3 length: 14 amino acids. Trimming at V came to 3 bases and at J to 6 bases, leaving 7 bases not matched to a gene. The DNA for the CDR3 is TGTGCCAGCAGCTTCTCAGGGGGGCGTTCTGAAGCTTTCTTT. Translated: CASSFSGGRSEAFF.

This clone was seen only once. V and J are TRBV7-2 and TRBJ2-2; D is undetermined. Deletions cut 4 bases from V and 6 bases from J, with 9 bases between. There are 13 residues in the CDR3. The germline gives CDR1 SGHTA, CDR2 FQGNSA. CDR3 coding DNA: TGTGCCAGCAGCTCCCGTAGTTCCGGGGAGCTGTTTTTT. Translation gives CASSSRSSGELFF.

The V and J genes are TRBV10-2 and TRBJ1-5, with 7 bases that match TRBD1. J lost 4 bases, V lost 3 bases, and 9 bases had no gene match. This CDR3 is 16 amino acids long. CDR1 is WSHSY and CDR2 is SAAADI in the germline V gene. The CDR3 DNA sequence: TGCGCCAGCAGTGAACAGGGGAAGGTCGGTAATCAGCCCCAGCATTTT. Its translation: CASSEQGKVGNQPQHF.

The rearrangement links TRBV5-4 to TRBJ1-4; D is ambiguous. Germline CDR1 is SGHNT and CDR2 is YYREEE (reference sequence). The CDR3 spans 16 residues. Trimming removed 0 bases at V and 10 bases at J, with 19 bases between. CDR3 nucleotide sequence: TGTGCCAGCAGCTTGGGGTCATCAGCGGCAGGAGGAAAACTGTTTTTT. Translated: CASSLGSSAAGGKLFF.

The V call is TRBV7-9, the J call TRBJ1-1; TRBD1 agrees at 8 bases. After removal of 2 bases from V and 3 bases from J, the junction contained 17 bases not matched to a gene. This CDR3 has 19 amino acids. Germline CDR1 reads SEHNR; CDR2 reads FQNEAQ (reference sequence). CDR3 bases: TGTGCCAGCAGCTTACTTTGGCGGGGAACCAGGGGGCAGGACACTGAAGCTTTCTTT. It codes for CASSLLWRGTRGQDTEAFF.

J is TRBJ2-7 and V is TRBV27, with D possibly matching TRBD1 (6 bases). Trimming left V 5 bases short and J 4 bases short, with 15 bases between. Per germline, CDR1 MNHEY and CDR2 SMNVEV (reference sequence). This CDR3 spans 14 amino acids. CDR3 nucleotides: TGTGCCAGCAGTCGTCACAGGGCCCAATACGAGCAGTACTTC. As protein: CASSRHRAQYEQYF.

V usage is TRBV10-1 and J usage is TRBJ1-5; D is unclear. CDR3 length: 14 residues. Trimming stripped 4 bases from V and 2 bases from J, with 9 bases between. Germline-derived CDR1 and CDR2 are WNHNN and SYGVQD (reference sequence). The chain's CDR3 is CASSGTNRNQPQHF. DNA for the CDR3: TGCGCCAGCAGTGGAACTAATCGCAATCAGCCCCAGCATTTT.

This clone has a handful of counts. J is TRBJ2-1 and V is TRBV12-5; 8 positions agree with TRBD1. The CDR3 runs to 11 residues. Germline values: CDR1 LGHNT, CDR2 FRNRAP. V shed 6 bases and J 8 bases; nucleotides not matched to a gene: 0. As DNA, the CDR3 is TGTGCTAGTGGACAGGGGGATGAGCAGTTCTTC. This sequence encodes CASGQGDEQFF.

The chain combines TRBV25-1 with TRBJ1-2, with 7 bases identical to TRBD1. The CDR3 consists of 14 residues. V gave up 0 bases and J gave up 8 bases; unmatched junction bases: 6. Per the germline V gene, CDR1 is MGHDK and CDR2 is SYGVNS. Here the CDR3 reads CASSEYNQGGGYTF. The CDR3 coding sequence is TGTGCCAGCAGTGAATATAACCAGGGGGGAGGCTACACCTTC.

The V gene is TRBV19, the J gene TRBJ1-5; D possibly corresponds to TRBD1 (5 bases). V lost 3 bases and J 5 bases, leaving 14 bases between the germline ends. Germline V gives CDR1 LNHDA, CDR2 SQIVND (reference sequence). The length of the CDR3 is 15 residues. The CDR3 DNA sequence: TGTGCCAGTAGTATGGGTTGGGGGGAGTATCAGCCCCAGCATTTT. Translated, it gives CASSMGWGEYQPQHF.

This clone was observed once. The gene calls are TRBV5-6 and TRBJ2-7; D ambiguous. The CDR3 covers 15 residues. Between the trimmed V and J ends, which lost 5 bases and 0 bases, there was a span of 15 bases. CDR1 is SGHDT and CDR2 is YYEEEE in the germline V gene. This CDR3 is CASRTRRSTSYEQYF. The CDR3 DNA reads TGTGCCAGCAGGACCAGGCGCAGTACCTCCTACGAGCAGTACTTC.